The next 9 T cell receptor beta chains were all read from a single sample in a study of T cells after yellow fever vaccination (dated by TCRdb to between 2017 and 2020). Explained via the paper, the treatment or condition label denotes: live attenuated yellow fever vaccine strain. The library came from 5' RACE. This sample was sequenced with an Illumina HiSeq 2500. TCRdb reworked the public reads: Q25 trimming with fastp, MiXCR clone assembly, productive beta chains retained. Rows are combined by CDR3 protein, so each entry shows the most common genes and DNA. For this sample there are 200,000 or so distinct CDR3 sequences; 6.5% to 7.5% appear just once. The ten largest make up 1% to 1.2% of the sample. This material consisted of CD4+ T cells sorted from PBMCs, taken on the day of the yellow fever booster vaccination. Every receptor here comes from a man aged 25 to 45 who received the YFV17D yellow fever vaccine.

This clonotype was counted at least ten times. J is TRBJ1-1 and V is TRBV7-2; no firm D call. Between the trimmed V and J ends, which lost 4 bases and 1 base, there was a span of 10 bases. CDR1 is SGHTA, CDR2 FQGNSA, per germline. The length of the CDR3 is 14 residues. CDR3 protein: CASSSGRTNTEAFF. The CDR3 DNA reads as TGTGCCAGCAGCTCTGGACGGACGAACACTGAAGCTTTCTTT.

The chain is built from TRBV7-2 and TRBJ2-6; D not resolved. V lost 5 bases to trimming and J lost 0 bases, with 14 bases between them. The CDR3 runs 17 residues. The germline gives CDR1 SGHTA, CDR2 FQGNSA. The CDR3 DNA reads as TGTGCCAGCAGCCCCCCCGACGGTCGCTCTGGGGCCAACGTCCTGACTTTC. This translates into CASSPPDGRSGANVLTF.

This clonotype was detected only a few times. This sequence joins TRBV7-2 and TRBJ2-1; a weak D match, TRBD1 (6 bases). Trimming removed 5 bases from V and 5 bases from J, with 10 bases in between. From germline, CDR1 is SGHTA and CDR2 FQGNSA. The CDR3 contains 13 residues. CDR3 sequence reads: CASSPHRDNEQFF. Written as DNA, the CDR3 is TGTGCCAGCAGCCCCCACAGGGACAATGAGCAGTTCTTC.

The rearrangement joins TRBV7-9 to TRBJ2-1; D not resolved. With 7 bases removed from V and 5 bases from J, the gap between germline ends came to 15 bases. This CDR3 spans 14 amino acids. The germline CDR1 and CDR2 sequences are SEHNR and FQNEAQ (reference sequence). CDR3 sequence reads: CASIKLEANNEQFF. The CDR3, as DNA: TGTGCCAGCATCAAGTTAGAGGCGAACAATGAGCAGTTCTTC.

This clonotype showed up just a few times. The genes are TRBV7-8 and TRBJ1-6, with a weak D call TRBD1 (5 bases). The germline CDR1 and CDR2 sequences are SGHVS and FQNEAQ. The CDR3 is 17 residues long. The V end lost 0 bases, the J end lost 2 bases, and 11 bases lay between the germline ends. The CDR3 loop is CASSLALRGAYNSPLHF. DNA of the CDR3: TGTGCCAGCAGCTTAGCGCTCCGGGGGGCCTATAATTCACCCCTCCACTTT.

V usage is TRBV10-3 and J usage is TRBJ2-7, with D unclear. Trimming cost V 6 bases and J 0 bases, with 9 bases left between them. Germline V gives CDR1 ENHRY, CDR2 SYGVKD. This CDR3 is 13 amino acids long. CDR3 in amino acids: CAIRTFSSYEQYF. CDR3 bases: TGTGCCATCAGGACCTTCAGCTCCTACGAGCAGTACTTC.

This chain joins TRBV6-1 and TRBJ2-5; 12 nucleotides align to TRBD1. Germline V gives CDR1 MNHNS, CDR2 SASEGT. This CDR3 has 14 amino acids. The V segment lost 8 bases and the J segment 4 bases; nucleotides outside the gene matches: 5. Here the CDR3 reads CASGGTGGAETQYF. The CDR3, as DNA: TGTGCCAGCGGGGGGACAGGGGGCGCAGAGACCCAGTACTTC.

V gene TRBV5-1 combines with J gene TRBJ2-3; TRBD2 matches 7 bases. The CDR3 is 16 residues long. The J segment lost 1 base and the V segment lost 4 bases, leaving 9 bases of the junction unmatched. Germline-derived CDR1 and CDR2 are SGHRS and YFSETQ. The CDR3 here is CASSPPLAGGTDTQYF. The CDR3 DNA reads TGCGCCAGCAGCCCTCCCCTGGCGGGAGGCACAGATACGCAGTATTTT.

The V call is TRBV20-1, the J call TRBJ2-1; the match to TRBD2 covers 10 bases. This CDR3 has 14 amino acids. Per germline, CDR1 DFQATT and CDR2 SNEGSKA (reference sequence). Written as DNA, the CDR3 is TGCAGCGTCCTAGCGGGAGCTCTAGACAATGAGCAGTTCTTC. Protein: CSVLAGALDNEQFF.